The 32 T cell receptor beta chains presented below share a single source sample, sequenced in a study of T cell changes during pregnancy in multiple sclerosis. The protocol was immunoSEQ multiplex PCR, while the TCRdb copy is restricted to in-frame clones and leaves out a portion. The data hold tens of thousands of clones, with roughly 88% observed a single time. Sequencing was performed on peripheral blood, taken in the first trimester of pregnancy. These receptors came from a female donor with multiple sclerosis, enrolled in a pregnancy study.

CDR3 bases: TGCGCCAGCAGCACAGGGGATGGCTATGGCTACACCTTC. Translated: CASSTGDGYGYTF. The chain uses TRBV5-1 and TRBJ1-2; TRBD1 matches 7 bases. This CDR3 is 13 amino acids long. CDR1 SGHRS and CDR2 YFSETQ come from the germline V gene. V shed 4 bases and J 4 bases; nucleotides not matched to a gene: 4.

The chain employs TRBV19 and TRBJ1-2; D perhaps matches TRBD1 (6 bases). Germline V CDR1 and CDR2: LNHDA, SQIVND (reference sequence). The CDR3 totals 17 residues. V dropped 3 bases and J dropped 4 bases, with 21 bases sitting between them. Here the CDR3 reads CASSMSGAGGHIYGYTF. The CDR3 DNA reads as TGTGCCAGTAGTATGAGTGGAGCGGGGGGACACATCTATGGCTACACCTTC.

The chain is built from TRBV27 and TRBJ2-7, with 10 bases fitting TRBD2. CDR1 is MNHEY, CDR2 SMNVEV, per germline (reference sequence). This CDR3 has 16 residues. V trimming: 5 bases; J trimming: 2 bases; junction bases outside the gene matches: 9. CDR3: CASSILAGRSPYEQYF. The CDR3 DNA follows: TGTGCCAGCAGTATACTAGCGGGAAGGAGTCCCTACGAGCAGTACTTC.

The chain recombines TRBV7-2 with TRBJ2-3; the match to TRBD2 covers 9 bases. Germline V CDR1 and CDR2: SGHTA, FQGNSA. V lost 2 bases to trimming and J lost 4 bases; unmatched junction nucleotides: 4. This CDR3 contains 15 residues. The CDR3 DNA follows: TGTGCCAGCAGCTTAAATAGCGGGAGCGCAGATACGCAGTATTTT. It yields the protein CASSLNSGSADTQYF. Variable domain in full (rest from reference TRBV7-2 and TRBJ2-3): GAGVSQSPSNKVTEKGKDVELRCDPISGHTALYWYRQSLGQGLEFLIYFQGNSAPDKSGLPSDRFSAERTGGSVSTLTIQRTQQEDSAVYLCASSLNSGSADTQYFGPGTRLTVL.

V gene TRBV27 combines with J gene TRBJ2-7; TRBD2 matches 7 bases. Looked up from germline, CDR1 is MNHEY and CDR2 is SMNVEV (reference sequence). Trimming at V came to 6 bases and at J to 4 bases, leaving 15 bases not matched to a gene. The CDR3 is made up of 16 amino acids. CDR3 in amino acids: CASRPLETAGAYEQYF. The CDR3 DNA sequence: TGTGCCAGCAGACCTCTCGAGACGGCGGGAGCATACGAGCAGTACTTC.

CDR3: CAISGAQREGTEAFF. Written as DNA, the CDR3 is TGTGCCATCAGTGGAGCACAGCGGGAAGGCACTGAAGCTTTCTTT. The chain couples TRBV10-3 to TRBJ1-1; no clear D gene. Germline-derived CDR1 and CDR2 are ENHRY and SYGVKD. Trimming cost V 4 bases and J 4 bases, with 16 bases left between them. This CDR3 is built from 15 residues.

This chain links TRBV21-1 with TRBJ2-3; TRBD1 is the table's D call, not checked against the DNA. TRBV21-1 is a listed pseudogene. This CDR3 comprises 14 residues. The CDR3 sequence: CASSDRGRTDTQYF. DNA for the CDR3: TGTGCCAGCAGTGACAGGGGGCGCACAGATACGCAGTATTTT.

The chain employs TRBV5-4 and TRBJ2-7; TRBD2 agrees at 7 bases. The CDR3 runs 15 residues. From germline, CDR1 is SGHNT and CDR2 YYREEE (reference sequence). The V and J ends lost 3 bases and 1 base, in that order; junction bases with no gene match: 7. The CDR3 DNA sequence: TGTGCCAGCAGCTGGGAGGGTAGCGAGTCCTACGAGCAGTACTTC. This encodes CASSWEGSESYEQYF.

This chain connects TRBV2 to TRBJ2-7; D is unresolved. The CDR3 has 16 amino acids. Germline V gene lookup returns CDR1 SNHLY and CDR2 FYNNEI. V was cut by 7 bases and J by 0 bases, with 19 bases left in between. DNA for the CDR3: TGTGCCAGCACTCGCGAGTCGCTGTCGAGCTCCTACGAGCAGTACTTC. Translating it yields CASTRESLSSSYEQYF.

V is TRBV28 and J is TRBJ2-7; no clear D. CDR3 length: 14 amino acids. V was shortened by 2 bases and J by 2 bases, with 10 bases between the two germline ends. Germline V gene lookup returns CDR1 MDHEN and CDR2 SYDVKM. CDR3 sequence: CASSLGPLAYEQYF. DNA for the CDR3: TGTGCCAGCAGTTTAGGCCCCTTGGCCTACGAGCAGTACTTC. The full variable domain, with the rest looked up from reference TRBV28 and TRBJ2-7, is DVKVTQSSRYLVKRTGEKVFLECVQDMDHENMFWYRQDPGLGLRLIYFSYDVKMKEKGDIPEGYSVSREKKERFSLILESASTNQTSMYLCASSLGPLAYEQYFGPGTRLTVT.

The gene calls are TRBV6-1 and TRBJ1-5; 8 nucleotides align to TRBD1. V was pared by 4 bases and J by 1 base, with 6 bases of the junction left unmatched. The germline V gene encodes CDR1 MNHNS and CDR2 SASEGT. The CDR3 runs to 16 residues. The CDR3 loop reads CASSGTGGLSNQPQHF. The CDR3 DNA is TGTGCCAGCAGTGGCACAGGGGGATTGAGCAATCAGCCCCAGCATTTT.

CDR3 protein: CASSLGQGTYEQYF. The CDR3 DNA reads TGTGCCAGCAGCTTAGGCCAGGGTACCTACGAGCAGTACTTC. V and J are TRBV7-9 and TRBJ2-7, with D perhaps TRBD1 (5 bases). V dropped 1 base and J dropped 2 bases, with 9 bases sitting between them. Looked up from germline, CDR1 is SEHNR and CDR2 is FQNEAQ (reference sequence). This CDR3 contains 14 residues.

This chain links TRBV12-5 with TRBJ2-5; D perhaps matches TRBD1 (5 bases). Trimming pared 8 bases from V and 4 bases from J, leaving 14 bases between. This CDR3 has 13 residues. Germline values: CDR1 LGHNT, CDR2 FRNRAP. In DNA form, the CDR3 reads TGTGCTAGTACCTTAGGGGTGGGAGAGACCCAGTACTTC. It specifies CASTLGVGETQYF. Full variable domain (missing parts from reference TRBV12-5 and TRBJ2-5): DARVTQTPRHKVTEMGQEVTMRCQPILGHNTVFWYRQTMMQGLELLAYFRNRAPLDDSGMPKDRFSAEMPDATLATLKIQPSEPRDSAVYFCASTLGVGETQYFGPGTRLLVL.

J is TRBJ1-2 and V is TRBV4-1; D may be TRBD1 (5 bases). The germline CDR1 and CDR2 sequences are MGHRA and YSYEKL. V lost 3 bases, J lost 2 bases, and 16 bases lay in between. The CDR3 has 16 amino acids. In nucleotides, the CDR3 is TGCGCCAGCAGCCACAATGCGGACATTCGAAACTATGGCTACACCTTC. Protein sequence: CASSHNADIRNYGYTF.

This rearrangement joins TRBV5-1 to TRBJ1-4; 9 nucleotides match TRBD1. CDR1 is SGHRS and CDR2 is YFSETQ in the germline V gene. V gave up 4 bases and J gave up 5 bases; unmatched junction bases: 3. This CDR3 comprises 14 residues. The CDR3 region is CASSPTGGNEKLFF. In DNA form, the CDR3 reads TGCGCCAGCAGCCCGACAGGGGGGAATGAAAAACTGTTTTTT.

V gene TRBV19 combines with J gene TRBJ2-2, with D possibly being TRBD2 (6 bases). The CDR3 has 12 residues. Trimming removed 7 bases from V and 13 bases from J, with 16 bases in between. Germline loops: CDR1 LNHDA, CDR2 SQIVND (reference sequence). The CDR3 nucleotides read TGTGCCAGTACCCAACCCACGGAGGGGCTGTTTTTT. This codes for CASTQPTEGLFF.

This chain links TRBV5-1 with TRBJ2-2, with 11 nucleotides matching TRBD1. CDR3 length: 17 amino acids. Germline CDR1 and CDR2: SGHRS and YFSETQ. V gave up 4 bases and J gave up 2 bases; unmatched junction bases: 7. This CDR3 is CASSPGQGAFNTGELFF. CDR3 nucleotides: TGCGCCAGCAGCCCTGGACAGGGGGCGTTTAACACCGGGGAGCTGTTTTTT.

CDR3 region: CASSQTFGEAFF. CDR3 bases: TGTGCCAGCAGTCAAACTTTCGGTGAAGCTTTCTTT. The chain uses TRBV28 and TRBJ1-1, with D unclear. V was clipped by 5 bases and J by 7 bases, with 11 bases between them. This CDR3 comprises 12 residues. Germline V lookup: CDR1 MDHEN, CDR2 SYDVKM.

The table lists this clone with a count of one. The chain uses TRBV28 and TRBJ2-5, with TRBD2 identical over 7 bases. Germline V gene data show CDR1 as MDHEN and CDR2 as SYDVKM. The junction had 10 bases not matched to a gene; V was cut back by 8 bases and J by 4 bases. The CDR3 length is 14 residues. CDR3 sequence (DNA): TGTGCCAGCTTCCGAGCGGGGAGCGCAGAGACCCAGTACTTC. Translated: CASFRAGSAETQYF.

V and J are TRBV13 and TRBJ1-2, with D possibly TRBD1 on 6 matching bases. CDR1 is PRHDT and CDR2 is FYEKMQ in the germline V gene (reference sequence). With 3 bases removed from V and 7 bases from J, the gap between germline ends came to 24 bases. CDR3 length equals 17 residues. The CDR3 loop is CASSLDETGRKYTGYTF. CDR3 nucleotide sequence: TGTGCCAGCAGCTTGGATGAAACAGGGAGAAAGTATACTGGCTACACCTTC.

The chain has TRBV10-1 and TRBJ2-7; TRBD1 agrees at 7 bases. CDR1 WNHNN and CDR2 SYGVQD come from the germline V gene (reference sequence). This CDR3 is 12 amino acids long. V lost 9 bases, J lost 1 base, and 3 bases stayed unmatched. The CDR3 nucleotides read TGCGCCAGTCGGGACAGTTCCTACGAGCAGTACTTC. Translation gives CASRDSSYEQYF.

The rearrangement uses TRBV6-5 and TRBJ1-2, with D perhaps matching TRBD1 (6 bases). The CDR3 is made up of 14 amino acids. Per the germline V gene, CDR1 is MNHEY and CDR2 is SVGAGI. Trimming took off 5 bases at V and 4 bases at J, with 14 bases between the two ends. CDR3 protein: CASSTGARGYGYTF. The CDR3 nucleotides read TGTGCCAGCAGTACGGGCGCCAGGGGCTATGGCTACACCTTC.

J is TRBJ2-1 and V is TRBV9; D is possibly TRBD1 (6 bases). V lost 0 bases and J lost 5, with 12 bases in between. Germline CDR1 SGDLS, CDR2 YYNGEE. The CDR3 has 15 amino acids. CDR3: CASSVVGEGDNEQFF. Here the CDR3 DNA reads TGTGCCAGCAGCGTAGTGGGAGAGGGGGACAATGAGCAGTTCTTC. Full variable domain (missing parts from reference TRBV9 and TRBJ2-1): DSGVTQTPKHLITATGQRVTLRCSPRSGDLSVYWYQQSLDQGLQFLIQYYNGEERAKGNILERFSAQQFPDLHSELNLSSLELGDSALYFCASSVVGEGDNEQFFGPGTRLTVL.

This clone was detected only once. The CDR3 here is CASSRQPYEQYF. In DNA form, the CDR3 reads TGTGCCAGCAGCCGACAGCCCTACGAGCAGTACTTC. The chain combines TRBV11-2 with TRBJ2-7, with a tentative D call TRBD1 (5 bases). CDR3 size: 12 residues. Germline V CDR1 and CDR2: SGHAT, FQNNGV. Trimming took 5 bases from V and 2 from J, leaving 7 bases between them.

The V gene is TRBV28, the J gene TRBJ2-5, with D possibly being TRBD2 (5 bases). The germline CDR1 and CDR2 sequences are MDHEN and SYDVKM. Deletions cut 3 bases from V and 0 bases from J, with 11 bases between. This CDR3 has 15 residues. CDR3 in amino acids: CASSLSGANQETQYF. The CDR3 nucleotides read TGTGCCAGCAGTTTGAGCGGTGCAAACCAAGAGACCCAGTACTTC.

Here the CDR3 reads CAIYRTHNEKLFF. DNA of the CDR3: TGTGCCATCTACAGAACGCATAATGAAAAACTGTTTTTT. J is TRBJ1-4 and V is TRBV10-3; D unresolved. V was trimmed by 8 bases and J by 4 bases, leaving 11 bases between them. This CDR3 contains 13 residues. In germline, CDR1 is ENHRY, CDR2 SYGVKD.

CDR3: CASSLEGQGSNIQYF. The CDR3 nucleotides read TGCGCCAGCAGCTTGGAGGGACAGGGGAGCAACATTCAGTACTTC. The V call is TRBV5-1, the J call TRBJ2-4; 10 bases line up with TRBD1. The V segment lost 0 bases and the J segment 7 bases; nucleotides outside the gene matches: 4. CDR1 and CDR2 (germline): SGHRS, YFSETQ. The CDR3 has 15 residues.

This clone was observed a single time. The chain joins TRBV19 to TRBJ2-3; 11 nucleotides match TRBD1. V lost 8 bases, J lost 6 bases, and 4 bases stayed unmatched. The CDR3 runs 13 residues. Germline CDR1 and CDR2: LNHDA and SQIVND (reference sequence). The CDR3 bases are TGTGCCAGTGGACAGGGGGCTGGGGATACGCAGTATTTT. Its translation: CASGQGAGDTQYF.

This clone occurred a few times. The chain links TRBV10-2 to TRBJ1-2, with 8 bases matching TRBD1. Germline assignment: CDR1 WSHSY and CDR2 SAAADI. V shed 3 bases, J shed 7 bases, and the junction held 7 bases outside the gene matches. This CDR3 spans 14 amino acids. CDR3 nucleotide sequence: TGCGCCAGCAGTGAAGCAGGGGGCGCAGGTGGCTACACCTTC. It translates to CASSEAGGAGGYTF.

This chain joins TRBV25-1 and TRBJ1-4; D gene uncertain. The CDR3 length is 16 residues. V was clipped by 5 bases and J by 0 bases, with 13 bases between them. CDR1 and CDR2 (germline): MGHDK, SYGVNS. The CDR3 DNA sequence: TGTGCCAGCAGTCATTTAGCACCAGCAACTAATGAAAAACTGTTTTTT. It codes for CASSHLAPATNEKLFF. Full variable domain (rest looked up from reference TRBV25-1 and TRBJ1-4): EADIYQTPRYLVIGTGKKITLECSQTMGHDKMYWYQQDPGMELHLIHYSYGVNSTEKGDLSSESTVSRIRTEHFPLTLESARPSHTSQYLCASSHLAPATNEKLFFGSGTQLSVL.

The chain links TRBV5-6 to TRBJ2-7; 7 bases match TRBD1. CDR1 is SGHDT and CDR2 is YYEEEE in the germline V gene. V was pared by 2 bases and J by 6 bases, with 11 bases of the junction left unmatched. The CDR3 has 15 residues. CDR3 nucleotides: TGTGCCAGCAGCTTTGGGGACAGTACTCTCTCCGAGCAGTACTTC. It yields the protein CASSFGDSTLSEQYF.

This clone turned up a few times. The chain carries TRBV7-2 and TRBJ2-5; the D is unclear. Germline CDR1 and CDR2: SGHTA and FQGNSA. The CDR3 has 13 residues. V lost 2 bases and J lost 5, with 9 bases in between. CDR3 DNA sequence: TGTGCCAGCAGCTTATTGGTGGAGGAGACCCAGTACTTC. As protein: CASSLLVEETQYF.